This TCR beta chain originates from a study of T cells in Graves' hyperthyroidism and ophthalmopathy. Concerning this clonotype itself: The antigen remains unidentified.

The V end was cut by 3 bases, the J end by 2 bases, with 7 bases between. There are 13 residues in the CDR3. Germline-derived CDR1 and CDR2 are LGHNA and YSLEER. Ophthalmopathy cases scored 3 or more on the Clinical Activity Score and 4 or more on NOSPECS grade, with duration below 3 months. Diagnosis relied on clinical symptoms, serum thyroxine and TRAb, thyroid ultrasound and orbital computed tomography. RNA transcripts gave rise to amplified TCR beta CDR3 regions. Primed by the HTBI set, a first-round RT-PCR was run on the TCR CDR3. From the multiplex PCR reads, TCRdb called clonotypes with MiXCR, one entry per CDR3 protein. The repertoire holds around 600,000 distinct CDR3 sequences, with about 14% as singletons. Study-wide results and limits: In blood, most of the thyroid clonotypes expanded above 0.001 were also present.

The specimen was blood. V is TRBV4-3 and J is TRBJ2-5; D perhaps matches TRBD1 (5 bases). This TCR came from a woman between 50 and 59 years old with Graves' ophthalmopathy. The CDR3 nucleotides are TGCGCCAGCAGCCAGACAGAGCAAGAGACCCAGTACTTC. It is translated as CASSQTEQETQYF.